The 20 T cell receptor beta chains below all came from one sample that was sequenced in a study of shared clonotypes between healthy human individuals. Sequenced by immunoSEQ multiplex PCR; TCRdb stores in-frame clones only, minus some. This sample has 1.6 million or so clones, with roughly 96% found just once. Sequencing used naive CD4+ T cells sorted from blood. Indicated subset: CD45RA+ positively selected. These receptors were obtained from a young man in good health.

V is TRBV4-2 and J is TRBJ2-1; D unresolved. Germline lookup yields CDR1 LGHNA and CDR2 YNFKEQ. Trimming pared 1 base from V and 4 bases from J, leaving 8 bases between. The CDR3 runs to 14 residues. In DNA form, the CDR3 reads TGTGCCAGCAGCCAAGTCGGCGTATACAATGAGCAGTTCTTC. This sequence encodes CASSQVGVYNEQFF.

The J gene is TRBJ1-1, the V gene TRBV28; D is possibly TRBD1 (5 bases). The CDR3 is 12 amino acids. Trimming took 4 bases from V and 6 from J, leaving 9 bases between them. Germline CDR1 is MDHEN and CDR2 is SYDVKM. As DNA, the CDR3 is TGTGCCAGCAGTTGGCAGGGCGCTGAAGCTTTCTTT. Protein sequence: CASSWQGAEAFF.

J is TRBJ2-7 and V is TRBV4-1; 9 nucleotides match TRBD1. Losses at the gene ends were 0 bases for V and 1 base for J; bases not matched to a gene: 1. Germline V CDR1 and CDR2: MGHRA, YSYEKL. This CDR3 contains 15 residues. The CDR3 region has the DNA TGCGCCAGCAGCCAAGATGGGACAGGGTCCTACGAGCAGTACTTC. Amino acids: CASSQDGTGSYEQYF.

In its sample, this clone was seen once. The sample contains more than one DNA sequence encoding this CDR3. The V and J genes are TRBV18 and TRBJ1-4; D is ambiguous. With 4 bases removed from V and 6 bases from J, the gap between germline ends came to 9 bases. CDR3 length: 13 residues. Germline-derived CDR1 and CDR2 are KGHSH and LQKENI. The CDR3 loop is CASSLGADEKLFF. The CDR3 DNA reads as TGTGCCAGCTCACTTGGAGCCGATGAAAAACTGTTTTTT.

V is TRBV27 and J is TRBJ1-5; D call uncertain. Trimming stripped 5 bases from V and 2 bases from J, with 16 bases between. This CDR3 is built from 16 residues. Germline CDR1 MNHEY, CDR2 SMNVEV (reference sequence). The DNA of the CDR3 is TGTGCCAGCAGTCCGCGTCTTGGATCAGGCAATCAGCCCCAGCATTTT. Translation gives CASSPRLGSGNQPQHF.

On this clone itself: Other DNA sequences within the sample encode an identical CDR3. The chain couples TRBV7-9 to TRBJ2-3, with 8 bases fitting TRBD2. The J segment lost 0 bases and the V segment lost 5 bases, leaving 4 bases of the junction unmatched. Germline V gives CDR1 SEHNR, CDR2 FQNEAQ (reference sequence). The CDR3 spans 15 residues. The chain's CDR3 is CASSLTGGSTDTQYF. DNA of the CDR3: TGTGCCAGCAGCCTAACGGGGGGGAGCACAGATACGCAGTATTTT.

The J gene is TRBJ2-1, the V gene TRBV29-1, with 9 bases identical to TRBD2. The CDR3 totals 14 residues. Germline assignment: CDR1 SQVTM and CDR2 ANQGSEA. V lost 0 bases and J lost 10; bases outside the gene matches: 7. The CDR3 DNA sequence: TGCAGCGTTGAAGAGGGACTAGCCCTTGGGGAGCAGTTCTTC. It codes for CSVEEGLALGEQFF.

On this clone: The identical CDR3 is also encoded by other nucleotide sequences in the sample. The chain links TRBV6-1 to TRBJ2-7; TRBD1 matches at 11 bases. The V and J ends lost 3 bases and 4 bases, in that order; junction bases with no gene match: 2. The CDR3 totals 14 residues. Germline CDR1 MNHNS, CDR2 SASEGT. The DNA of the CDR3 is TGTGCCAGCAGTGAGGGACAGGGGGTGTACGAGCAGTACTTC. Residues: CASSEGQGVYEQYF.

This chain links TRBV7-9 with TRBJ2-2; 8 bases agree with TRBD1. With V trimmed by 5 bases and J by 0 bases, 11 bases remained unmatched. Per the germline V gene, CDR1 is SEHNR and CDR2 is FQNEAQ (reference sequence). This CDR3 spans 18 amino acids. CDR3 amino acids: CASSPRDRHYANTGELFF. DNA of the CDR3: TGTGCCAGCAGCCCCCGGGACAGGCATTACGCGAACACCGGGGAGCTGTTTTTT.

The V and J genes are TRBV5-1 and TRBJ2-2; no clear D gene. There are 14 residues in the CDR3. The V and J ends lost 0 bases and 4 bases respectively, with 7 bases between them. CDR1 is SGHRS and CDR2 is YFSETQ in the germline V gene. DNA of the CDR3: TGCGCCAGCAGCTTGGATTCGCGCACCGGGGAGCTGTTTTTT. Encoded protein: CASSLDSRTGELFF.

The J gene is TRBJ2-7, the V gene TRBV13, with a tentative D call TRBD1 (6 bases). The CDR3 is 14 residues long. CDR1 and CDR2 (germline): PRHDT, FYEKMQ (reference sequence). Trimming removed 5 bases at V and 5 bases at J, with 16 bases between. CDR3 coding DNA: TGTGCCAGCAGCACACATCAGGGGACCCACGAGCAGTACTTC. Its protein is CASSTHQGTHEQYF.

CDR3 region: CATSRDAAGYGYTF. The CDR3 DNA reads TGTGCCACCAGCAGAGATGCCGCTGGCTATGGCTACACCTTC. The chain joins TRBV15 to TRBJ1-2; no clear D. From germline, CDR1 is LNHNV and CDR2 YYDKDF (reference sequence). V gave up 0 bases and J gave up 4 bases, with 9 bases separating them. CDR3 length equals 14 residues.

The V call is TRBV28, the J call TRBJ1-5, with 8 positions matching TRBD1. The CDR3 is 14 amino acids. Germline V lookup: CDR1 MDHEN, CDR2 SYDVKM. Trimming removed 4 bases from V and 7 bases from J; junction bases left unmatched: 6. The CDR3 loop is CASSSGQGPQPQHF. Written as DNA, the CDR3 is TGTGCCAGCAGTTCCGGACAGGGACCGCAGCCCCAGCATTTT.

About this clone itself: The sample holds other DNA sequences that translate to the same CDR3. This chain's CDR3 is CASSPGPQETQYF. The CDR3 nucleotides are TGTGCCAGCAGCCCGGGACCACAAGAGACCCAGTACTTC. The chain has TRBV5-4 and TRBJ2-5; D possibly matches TRBD1 or TRBD2 (5 bases each). The germline V gene has CDR1 SGHNT and CDR2 YYREEE (reference sequence). The CDR3 runs to 13 residues. The V and J ends lost 4 bases and 2 bases respectively, with 9 bases between them.

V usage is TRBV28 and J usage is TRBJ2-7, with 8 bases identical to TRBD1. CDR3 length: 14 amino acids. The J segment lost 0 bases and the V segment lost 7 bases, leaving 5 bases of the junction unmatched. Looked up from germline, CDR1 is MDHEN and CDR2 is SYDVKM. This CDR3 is CASKPGGTSYEQYF. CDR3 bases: TGTGCCAGCAAACCAGGGGGCACCTCCTACGAGCAGTACTTC.

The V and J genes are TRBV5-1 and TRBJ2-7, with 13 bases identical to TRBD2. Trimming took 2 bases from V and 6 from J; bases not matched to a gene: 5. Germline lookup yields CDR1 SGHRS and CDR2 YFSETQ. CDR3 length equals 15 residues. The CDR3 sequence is CASSLGLAGDTEQYF. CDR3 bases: TGCGCCAGCAGCTTAGGACTAGCGGGAGATACCGAGCAGTACTTC.

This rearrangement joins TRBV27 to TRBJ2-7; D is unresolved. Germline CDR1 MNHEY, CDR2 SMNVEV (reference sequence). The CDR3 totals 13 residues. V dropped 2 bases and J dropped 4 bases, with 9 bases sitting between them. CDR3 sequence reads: CASSLGIRYEQYF. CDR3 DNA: TGTGCCAGCAGTTTAGGGATTCGGTACGAGCAGTACTTC.

The CDR3 region has the DNA TGTGCCAGCAGCCCCTTGGGACGGCCCCAGCATTTT. Translating it yields CASSPLGRPQHF. This rearrangement joins TRBV27 to TRBJ1-5, with D perhaps matching TRBD1 (5 bases). CDR3 size: 12 residues. Per the germline V gene, CDR1 is MNHEY and CDR2 is SMNVEV (reference sequence). Trimming took off 6 bases at V and 9 bases at J, with 12 bases between the two ends.

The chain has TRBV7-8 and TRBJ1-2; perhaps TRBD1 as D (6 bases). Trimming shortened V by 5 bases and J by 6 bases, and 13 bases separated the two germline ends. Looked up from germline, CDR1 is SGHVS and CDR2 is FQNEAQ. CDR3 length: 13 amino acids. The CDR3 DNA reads TGTGCCAGCAGCCGAGGGGGGACGAATGGCTACACCTTC. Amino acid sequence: CASSRGGTNGYTF.

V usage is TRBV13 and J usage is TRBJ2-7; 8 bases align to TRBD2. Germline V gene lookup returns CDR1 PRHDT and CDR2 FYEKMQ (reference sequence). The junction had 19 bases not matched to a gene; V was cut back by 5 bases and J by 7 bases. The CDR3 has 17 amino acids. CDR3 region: CASSSAPGRANVREQYF. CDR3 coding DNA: TGTGCCAGCAGCAGTGCTCCCGGGAGGGCCAATGTTCGTGAGCAGTACTTC.